Listed below are T cell receptor beta chains from one sample, sequenced in a study of shared clonotypes between healthy human individuals. Some clones are missing from TCRdb's copy, which holds only in-frame ones; the method was immunoSEQ multiplex PCR. In the table there are about 2 million clones, approximately 94% of which are singletons. Sequencing was carried out using naive CD8+ T cells sorted from blood. The receptors come from a man younger than 35 in good health. CDR3s include the opening cysteine and the closing phenylalanine or tryptophan. The order of the fields is CDR3 DNA, CDR3 protein, V gene, D gene, J gene, clone size. The D gene is left open where the match is weak. The listing skips clone size in some rows; elsewhere it reads once, few, many or a size class.

TGTGCCAGCAGCTTAGGGCCCGGACCCTACGAGCAGTACTTC | CASSLGPGPYEQYF | TRBV11-2 | NA | TRBJ2-7 | NA
TGTGCCAGCAGTCCAGAGACAGTTTACACCGGGGAGCTGTTTTTT | CASSPETVYTGELFF | TRBV28 | NA | TRBJ2-2 | NA
TGTGCCAGCAGCGGACTTACCGGGACTAGCGAATCAGATACGCAGTATTTT | CASSGLTGTSESDTQYF | TRBV9 | TRBD2 | TRBJ2-3 | NA
TGTGCCAGTAGTGCGACAGTCTCCTACGAGCAGTACTTC | CASSATVSYEQYF | TRBV19 | NA | TRBJ2-7 | NA
TGTGCCAGCAGTCCTTTCTACAGCTACGAGCAGTACTTC | CASSPFYSYEQYF | TRBV28 | NA | TRBJ2-7 | NA
TGTGCCAGCAGTTTAGGAGGGTTAGAGACCCAGTACTTC | CASSLGGLETQYF | TRBV27 | NA | TRBJ2-5 | NA
TGTGCCAGCAGCTCTACAGGGAATTCCTACGAGCAGTACTTC | CASSSTGNSYEQYF | TRBV7-9 | NA | TRBJ2-7 | NA
TGTGCCAGCGGAGAACAGCTCAATTCACCCCTCCACTTT | CASGEQLNSPLHF | TRBV27 | NA | TRBJ1-6 | NA
TGTGCCAGCAGCCTGACTAGCGGCGGAGCCCACGAGCAGTACTTC | CASSLTSGGAHEQYF | TRBV5-6 | TRBD2 | TRBJ2-7 | NA
TGTGCCAGCAGCCCCGGGATGGCCTACCGGGGGCACGAGCAGTACTTC | CASSPGMAYRGHEQYF | TRBV7-2 | NA | TRBJ2-7 | NA
TGTGCTAGTGGAGTCCAGGGTTCGACTAACTATGGCTACACCTTC | CASGVQGSTNYGYTF | TRBV12-5 | NA | TRBJ1-2 | NA
TGTGCCTGGAGTGTCACCGGCAGGTTCGACTACGAGCAGTACTTC | CAWSVTGRFDYEQYF | TRBV30 | NA | TRBJ2-7 | NA
TGCAGCGTTGAGGACAGGGTCTTTTACTTC | CSVEDRVFYF | TRBV29-1 | TRBD1 | TRBJ2-5 | NA
TGTGCCAGCAGCACCCTAGCGGGAGAAGGAGAGCAGTTCTTC | CASSTLAGEGEQFF | TRBV13 | TRBD2 | TRBJ2-1 | NA
TGTGCCAGCAGTTTATACTCCGCGGGGGGATCCTACGAGCAGTACTTC | CASSLYSAGGSYEQYF | TRBV27 | TRBD2 | TRBJ2-7 | NA
TGCAGCGTTGAAGAACTCCCTTTATCCTTC | CSVEELPLSF | TRBV29-1 | NA | TRBJ1-2 | NA
TGTGCCAGCAGTCTTGACAGATCGAACACTGAAGCTTTCTTT | CASSLDRSNTEAFF | TRBV6-6 | NA | TRBJ1-1 | NA
TGTGCCAGCAGCTTGGGGACGGGCACCGGGGAGCTGTTTTTT | CASSLGTGTGELFF | TRBV5-6 | NA | TRBJ2-2 | NA
TGTGCCAGTAGTATGGGGATATACTACGAGCAGTACTTC | CASSMGIYYEQYF | TRBV19 | NA | TRBJ2-7 | NA
TGCGCCAGCAGCTATACGGGACTTCAAGAGACCCAGTACTTC | CASSYTGLQETQYF | TRBV5-1 | NA | TRBJ2-5 | NA
TGTGCCAGCAGTCGTGGGACAGCCTCAGGCTACACCTTC | CASSRGTASGYTF | TRBV5-4 | TRBD1 | TRBJ1-2 | few
TGCGCCAGCAGTCTGGAGGGACTAGTCTCCTACGAGCAGTACTTC | CASSLEGLVSYEQYF | TRBV5-1 | TRBD2 | TRBJ2-7 | NA
TGTGCCAGCAGAACGGACAGGGACAGCTCCTACGAGCAGTACTTC | CASRTDRDSSYEQYF | TRBV11-2 | TRBD1 | TRBJ2-7 | NA
TGTGCTAGTGGTTTTTCGACTAGCGGGAGCACAGATACGCAGTATTTT | CASGFSTSGSTDTQYF | TRBV12-5 | TRBD2 | TRBJ2-3 | NA
TGTGCCAGCAGCTTAGTGGGCAGCTCCCTTGGCTACGAGCAGTACTTC | CASSLVGSSLGYEQYF | TRBV7-9 | NA | TRBJ2-7 | NA
TGCGCCAGCAGCCAAGCAGCCTACCGGGGGCCGGCCTACGAGCAGTACTTC | CASSQAAYRGPAYEQYF | TRBV4-1 | NA | TRBJ2-7 | NA
TGCAGCGTCCTCGGAGATACAGATACGCAGTATTTT | CSVLGDTDTQYF | TRBV29-1 | NA | TRBJ2-3 | NA
TGTGCCAGCAGTGAAGCCGTGACCTCGTTAGCTAACTATGGCTACACCTTC | CASSEAVTSLANYGYTF | TRBV6-1 | NA | TRBJ1-2 | NA
TGTGCCAGCAGCTTTGGGGCAGGGGGAGACGAGCAGTACTTC | CASSFGAGGDEQYF | TRBV5-4 | TRBD1 | TRBJ2-7 | NA